What follows are 28 T cell receptor beta chains derived from one specimen sequenced in a study of regulatory T cells in long-lasting Graves disease. Time point meaning: newly diagnosed GD, antithyroid drugs for less than 3 months. From PBMCs, RNA was extracted and then used to make the TCR library. CDR3-region Arm-PCR and iRepertoire HTBI primers produced the TCR beta libraries. TCRdb passed the multiplex PCR reads through MiXCR, listing each CDR3 protein once. In the table there are over 200,000 distinct CDR3 sequences, about 18% of which are singletons. This specimen was peripheral blood mononuclear cells (PBMCs), taken at new diagnosis, from a patient treated with antithyroid drugs. The receptors here all came from a female donor with Graves disease.

In its sample, this clonotype was seen a few times. The chain joins TRBV19 to TRBJ2-5; 10 nucleotides agree with TRBD2. This CDR3 has 17 residues. The V gene end was trimmed by 4 bases and the J gene end by 2 bases; junction bases not matched to a gene: 10. CDR1 and CDR2 (germline): LNHDA, SQIVND (reference sequence). CDR3 protein: CASSRDHGLAVQETQYF. The CDR3 bases are TGTGCCAGTAGTAGGGACCATGGACTAGCGGTTCAAGAGACCCAGTACTTC. The full variable domain, its missing parts supplied by reference TRBV19 and TRBJ2-5, is DGGITQSPKYLFRKEGQNVTLSCEQNLNHDAMYWYRQDPGQGLRLIYYSQIVNDFQKGDIAEGYSVSREKKESFPLTVTSAQKNPTAFYLCASSRDHGLAVQETQYFGPGTRLLVL.

The gene calls are TRBV6-2 or TRBV6-3 and TRBJ2-7, with 9 bases matching TRBD2. This CDR3 region has 14 residues. Germline-derived CDR1 and CDR2 are MNHEY and SVGEGT. V lost 7 bases, J lost 2 bases, and 6 bases stayed unmatched. This chain's CDR3 is CASIPVAGAYEQYF. The CDR3 nucleotides are TGTGCCAGCATCCCTGTAGCGGGAGCCTACGAGCAGTACTTC.

This clonotype has more than one count but fewer than ten. This sequence joins TRBV19 and TRBJ2-7, with D perhaps TRBD1 (5 bases). The CDR3 sequence is 13 residues long. The V gene lost 3 bases and the J gene lost 3 bases, with 9 bases spanning the gap. Germline-derived CDR1 and CDR2 are LNHDA and SQIVND (reference sequence). DNA for the CDR3: TGTGCCAGTAGTATTTTTCAGGGCTACGAGCAGTACTTC. It is translated as CASSIFQGYEQYF.

This clonotype has at least ten counts. The genes are TRBV19 and TRBJ1-6; D call uncertain. The germline CDR1 and CDR2 sequences are LNHDA and SQIVND (reference sequence). CDR3 length: 12 amino acids. V lost 6 bases and J lost 8, with 8 bases in between. CDR3 in amino acids: CASRETDSPLHF. As DNA, the CDR3 is TGTGCCAGTAGGGAAACGGATTCACCCCTCCACTTT.

This clonotype was counted ten times or more. The DNA for the CDR3 is TGTGCCAGCAGCGCGGGGTCTAGTGGGGGCAAAGATACGCAGTATTTT. Translating gives CASSAGSSGGKDTQYF. This chain uses TRBV11-3 with TRBJ2-3; tentatively, D is TRBD1 or TRBD2 (6 bases each). This CDR3 region has 16 residues. V dropped 5 bases and J dropped 5 bases, with 20 bases sitting between them. Germline lookup yields CDR1 SGHNT and CDR2 YENEEA.

The table lists this clonotype with many counts. The chain employs TRBV6-1 and TRBJ1-5; D not certain. This CDR3 is built from 14 residues. Germline-derived CDR1 and CDR2 are MNHNS and SASEGT. The V and J ends lost 2 bases and 4 bases respectively, with 9 bases between them. CDR3 nucleotides: TGTGCCAGCAGTGAATTAGAAGAAAATCAGCCCCAGCATTTT. Translation gives CASSELEENQPQHF.

This clonotype was detected only once. Since a far larger clone is one base different, this is likely a read error. The chain couples TRBV3-1 to TRBJ2-1, with D perhaps given as TRBD1 or TRBD2 (5 bases each). The DNA end is a closer match to TRBJ2-3, so the J assignment may be wrong. This CDR3 region has 15 residues. Germline V gives CDR1 LGHDT, CDR2 YNNKEL (reference sequence). CDR3 region: CASSLRISSTGTQYF. The DNA for the CDR3 is TGTGCCAGCAGCTTACGGATTTCTAGCACAGGTACGCAGTATTTT.

This clonotype was counted ten times or more. The rearrangement links TRBV18 to TRBJ2-1; no definite D call. Germline V lookup: CDR1 KGHSH, CDR2 LQKENI. Trimming took 3 bases from V and 3 from J, leaving 3 bases between them. The CDR3 has 12 residues. The CDR3 protein is CASSPNYNEQFF. The CDR3 DNA reads as TGTGCCAGCTCACCGAACTACAATGAGCAGTTCTTC. The variable domain in full, with the rest retrieved from reference TRBV18 and TRBJ2-1, is NAGVMQNPRHLVRRRGQEARLRCSPMKGHSHVYWYRQLPEEGLKFMVYLQKENIIDESGMPKERFSAEFPKEGPSILRIQQVVRGDSAAYFCASSPNYNEQFFGPGTRLTVL.

Remarks on this clonotype: A much larger clonotype is one base distant, so this may be a read error. The chain employs TRBV2 and TRBJ2-2; no definite D call. The germline V gene has CDR1 SNHLY and CDR2 FYNNEI. CDR3 length: 12 residues. The ends were cut back, 3 bases at V and 6 bases at J, with 5 bases in the middle. The CDR3 loop is CASSDPSGELFF. In DNA form, the CDR3 reads TGTGCCAGCAGTGACCCTTCCGGGGAGCTGTTTTTT.

Of note for this clonotype: A much bigger clone sits one base away, suggesting this may be a read error. The gene calls are TRBV19 and TRBJ2-1; 7 bases fit TRBD2. Germline CDR1 LNHDA, CDR2 SQIVND (reference sequence). Trimming took 1 base from V and 7 from J; bases not matched to a gene: 7. The CDR3 contains 15 residues. The CDR3 region is CASSIVGLWGNEQFF. CDR3 coding DNA: TGTGCCAGTAGTATAGTGGGACTATGGGGGAATGAGCAGTTCTTC.

There are a few counts of this clonotype. As DNA, the CDR3 is TGCGCCAGCAGCACAGGACTAGCGGGAGGGCAATTATCCTACGAGCAGTACTTC. Translating gives CASSTGLAGGQLSYEQYF. The chain recombines TRBV5-1 with TRBJ2-7, with 15 bases fitting TRBD2. V was pared by 4 bases and J by 1 base, with 9 bases of the junction left unmatched. Germline CDR1 SGHRS, CDR2 YFSETQ. The CDR3 extends over 18 amino acids.

Ten or more counts support this clonotype. This rearrangement joins TRBV28 to TRBJ1-3; D is ambiguous. V lost 3 bases and J 6 bases, leaving 9 bases between the germline ends. The length of the CDR3 is 13 residues. From germline, CDR1 is MDHEN and CDR2 SYDVKM. CDR3 DNA: TGTGCCAGCAGTTTGGACGGAGTAAACACCATATATTTT. Translation: CASSLDGVNTIYF.

This clonotype was seen at least ten times. The chain links TRBV20-1 to TRBJ1-1, with 7 positions matching TRBD1. Unmatched junction bases numbered 2, after V lost 3 bases and J lost 1 base. Per the germline V gene, CDR1 is DFQATT and CDR2 is SNEGSKA (reference sequence). The CDR3 extends over 13 amino acids. The CDR3 DNA reads as TGCAGTGCTAGGGGACAGCCGAACACTGAAGCTTTCTTT. The encoded protein is CSARGQPNTEAFF.

This clonotype was detected ten times or more. The rearrangement uses TRBV6-5 and TRBJ1-1, with D possibly matching TRBD1 (5 bases). Trimming pared 0 bases from V and 4 bases from J, leaving 21 bases between. The CDR3 runs to 18 residues. Per the germline V gene, CDR1 is MNHEY and CDR2 is SVGAGI. CDR3 loop: CASSYSTHRGLDRTEAFF. CDR3 bases: TGTGCCAGCAGTTACTCGACTCATCGGGGGTTGGATCGCACTGAAGCTTTCTTT.

This clonotype was found once. The chain employs TRBV2 and TRBJ2-2; D gene ambiguous. From germline, CDR1 is SNHLY and CDR2 FYNNEI. The CDR3 contains 14 residues. Trimming pared 5 bases from V and 7 bases from J, leaving 14 bases between. The CDR3 DNA reads TGTGCCAGCAGTTCACACCAGACCGTCGGGGAGCTGTTTTTT. Its protein product is CASSSHQTVGELFF.

This clonotype was seen a few times. At one end, the junction sequence differs from germline, possibly due to a read error. The gene calls are TRBV10-3 and TRBJ1-1; maybe TRBD1 (5 bases). This CDR3 has 14 amino acids. CDR1 is ENHRY and CDR2 is SYGVKD in the germline V gene. CDR3 nucleotides: TGTGCCATCACCGAACAGGTAATGAACACTGAGGCTTTCTTT. This gives the protein CAITEQVMNTEAFF.

This clonotype was recorded many times. The chain links TRBV6-1 to TRBJ1-4; unclear D gene. Germline V gene data show CDR1 as MNHNS and CDR2 as SASEGT. The V end was cut by 6 bases, the J end by 8 bases, with 16 bases between. The CDR3 loop spans 14 amino acids. The CDR3 DNA follows: TGTGCCAGCAGCTCCCTTCTCGAGCGGGAAAAACTGTTTTTT. This codes for CASSSLLEREKLFF.

This clonotype was picked up many times. The chain uses TRBV12-3 or TRBV12-4 and TRBJ1-5; D gene ambiguous. This CDR3 contains 14 residues. The ends were cut back, 3 bases at V and 0 bases at J, with 6 bases in the middle. CDR3 sequence: CASSLEYSNQPQHF. The CDR3 region has the DNA TGTGCCAGCAGTTTGGAATATAGCAATCAGCCCCAGCATTTT.

This clonotype has at least ten counts. The chain uses TRBV13 and TRBJ2-3, with TRBD2 matching 7 bases. The CDR3 is 14 residues long. Germline lookup yields CDR1 PRHDT and CDR2 FYEKMQ (reference sequence). J was trimmed by 4 bases and V by 1 base; bases with no gene match: 2. CDR3 protein: CASSLAGGADTQYF. DNA for the CDR3: TGTGCCAGCAGCTTAGCGGGAGGCGCAGATACGCAGTATTTT.

As concerns this clonotype: The CDR3 ends on some other residue instead of the conserved phenylalanine or tryptophan, so this is likely a read error. This chain links TRBV11-2 with TRBJ1-2, with TRBD1 matching over 7 bases. This CDR3 region has 16 residues. Germline CDR1 and CDR2: SGHAT and FQNNGV. Trimming at V came to 2 bases and at J to 3 bases, leaving 9 bases not matched to a gene. The CDR3 DNA is TGTGCCAGCAGCTTATGGCGGGACAGTACTTACTATGGCTACACCCTC. Protein sequence: CASSLWRDSTYYGYTL.

This clonotype has a count of ten or more. V usage is TRBV19 and J usage is TRBJ1-1; the match to TRBD1 covers 7 bases. The junction had 4 bases not matched to a gene; V was cut back by 0 bases and J by 0 bases. Germline V gives CDR1 LNHDA, CDR2 SQIVND (reference sequence). The CDR3 contains 16 residues. The CDR3: CASSIDRTGMNTEAFF. CDR3 sequence (DNA): TGTGCCAGTAGTATAGATCGGACAGGAATGAACACTGAAGCTTTCTTT.

On this clonotype itself: Since a much larger clone is just one base distant, this may be a read error. The CDR3 DNA sequence: TGTGCCATCAGTGAACCGAATGAAGAACTGTTTTTT. Translation: CAISEPNEELFF. The rearrangement links TRBV10-3 to TRBJ1-4; no firm D call. The CDR3 sequence is 12 residues long. Germline assignment: CDR1 ENHRY and CDR2 SYGVKD.

The chain carries TRBV7-3 and TRBJ2-7; 16 bases align to TRBD2. The V gene's germline CDR1 is SGHTA and CDR2 FQGTGA. This CDR3 is 18 amino acids long. Trimming at V came to 0 bases and at J to 4 bases, leaving 6 bases not matched to a gene. DNA for the CDR3: TGTGCCAGCAGCTTAACCGGGACTAGCGGGAGGGCCGGGTACGAGCAGTACTTC. This encodes CASSLTGTSGRAGYEQYF.

The count of this clonotype is one. This sequence joins TRBV7-2 and TRBJ2-1; 12 bases fit TRBD2. V shed 2 bases and J 8 bases; nucleotides not matched to a gene: 4. Germline CDR1 is SGHTA and CDR2 is FQGNSA. The CDR3 has 15 residues. For the CDR3, the DNA is TGTGCCAGCAGCTTAAGGACTAGCGGGATAGATGAGCAGTTCTTC. This sequence encodes CASSLRTSGIDEQFF.

This clonotype turned up a few times. A much larger clone is a single base away; this may be a read error. The chain is built from TRBV19 and TRBJ2-7; perhaps TRBD2 as D (6 bases). CDR3 length: 14 residues. Per germline, CDR1 LNHDA and CDR2 SQIVND (reference sequence). CDR3 coding DNA: TGTGCCAGTAGTCCGGGGGTCGCAACCTACGAGCAGTGCTTC. It yields the protein CASSPGVATYEQCF.

Many counts were recorded for this clonotype. The V gene is TRBV7-9, the J gene TRBJ2-5, with 9 bases identical to TRBD2. The CDR3 has 15 residues. The ends lost 4 bases at V and 1 base at J; junction bases unmatched: 4. CDR1 and CDR2 from the germline V gene are SEHNR and FQNEAQ (reference sequence). For the CDR3, the DNA is TGTGCCAGCAGCTCGACTAGCGGCACCCAAGAGACCCAGTACTTC. Protein sequence: CASSSTSGTQETQYF.

The chain employs TRBV7-2 and TRBJ2-3; 10 bases match TRBD1. The junction had 3 bases not matched to a gene; V was cut back by 3 bases and J by 6 bases. Germline CDR1 SGHTA, CDR2 FQGNSA. The CDR3 is 14 amino acids. The CDR3 DNA reads TGTGCCAGCAGCTTCCTGGACAGGGGGGATACGCAGTATTTT. Translation gives CASSFLDRGDTQYF.

This clonotype showed up many times. V is TRBV6-1 and J is TRBJ2-1; D unresolved. The germline gives CDR1 MNHNS, CDR2 SASEGT. V gave up 6 bases and J gave up 8 bases, with 14 bases separating them. The CDR3 runs 13 residues. In DNA, the CDR3 is TGTGCCAGCAGCACCGGTACCGCCGATGAGCAGTTCTTC. Translated: CASSTGTADEQFF.